This T cell receptor beta chain came from a study of cytomegalovirus exposure and HLA in healthy donors. The study's findings and limits: A likely sequencing artifact accounted for one observed cluster of highly shared sequence variants. CMV serostatus was the only recorded immune exposure for donors.

The CDR3 has 15 amino acids. Germline V gene data show CDR1 as SGDLS and CDR2 as YYNGEE. V was pared by 3 bases and J by 0 bases, with 7 bases between. Of note for this clone: The target antigen is unknown.

Primers: 60 Vbeta forward and 13 Jbeta reverse. TCRdb's table, derived via immunoSEQ multiplex PCR, lists solely in-frame clones and lacks some. The listing records roughly 60,000 clones. The receptor was isolated from a young woman in good health and CMV-seronegative. The genes are TRBV9 and TRBJ1-6; no firm D call. Sequencing input: PBMCs. CDR3 protein: CASSAISSYNSPLHF. The CDR3 DNA follows: TGTGCCAGCAGCGCCATTAGCTCCTATAATTCACCCCTCCACTTT.